The following is a T cell receptor (beta chain) sequence with its context. What it recognizes is unknown. These data are taken from a study of T cell responses to AZD1222 COVID-19 vaccine. Study-wide findings and caveats: Epitopes outside B.1.351 and B.1.1.7 mutated regions reportedly drew nearly half of spike TCRs. Repertoires were obtained only post-peak T cell response.

Sequencing used immunoSEQ multiplex PCR; TCRdb keeps in-frame clones, though not all of them. The top ten clones hold over 9% of a sample with tens of thousands of clones, 70% to 90% of them seen once. This specimen consisted of peripheral blood, obtained on day 0 of MenACWY control vaccination. The TCR originated in an adult in good health.

The CDR3, as DNA: TGTGCCAGCAGCTTGATGAACACTGAAGCTTTCTTT. Protein: CASSLMNTEAFF. This chain links TRBV5-4 with TRBJ1-1, with D unresolved. CDR1 and CDR2 from the germline V gene are SGHNT and YYREEE (reference sequence). This CDR3 region has 12 residues. The V and J ends lost 1 base and 0 bases respectively, with 1 base between them. The complete variable domain, with remaining parts taken from reference TRBV5-4 and TRBJ1-1, reads ETGVTQSPTHLIKTRGQQVTLRCSSQSGHNTVSWYQQALGQGPQFIFQYYREEENGRGNFPPRFSGLQFPNYSSELNVNALELDDSALYLCASSLMNTEAFFGQGTRLTVV.